The 13 T cell receptor beta chains given below trace back to one sample, sequenced in a study of OX40 agonist ivuxolimab in advanced cancers. The repertoire was sequenced with immunoSEQ multiplex PCR; TCRdb's copy has only in-frame clones and lacks some. Of about 100,000 clones listed, about nine tenths are singletons. Sequenced material: CD4+ or CD8+ T cells sorted from blood, taken in a trial of the OX40 agonist ivuxolimab. These receptors were obtained from an adult with an advanced solid tumor such as melanoma, head and neck, liver or kidney cancer.

This clone appeared a few times. The chain carries TRBV19 and TRBJ1-6, with 9 bases that match TRBD1. This CDR3 contains 16 residues. Looked up from germline, CDR1 is LNHDA and CDR2 is SQIVND (reference sequence). With V trimmed by 3 bases and J by 7 bases, 7 bases remained unmatched. CDR3 sequence (DNA): TGTGCCAGTAGTATTGGAACCGGGACAGGGAATTCACCCCTCCACTTT. Protein product: CASSIGTGTGNSPLHF.

The chain links TRBV19 to TRBJ2-2; D not resolved. The CDR3 spans 11 residues. Germline loops: CDR1 LNHDA, CDR2 SQIVND (reference sequence). V dropped 6 bases and J dropped 2 bases, with 1 base sitting between them. CDR3 nucleotides: TGTGCCAGTAGAAACACCGGGGAGCTGTTTTTT. Encoded protein: CASRNTGELFF.

Worth noting for this clone: In the same sample, other DNA sequences code for this CDR3. V and J are TRBV30 and TRBJ2-7, with a weak D call TRBD1 (5 bases). Trimming stripped 3 bases from V and 2 bases from J, with 8 bases between. This CDR3 is 12 amino acids long. CDR1 is GTSNPN and CDR2 is SVGIG in the germline V gene (reference sequence). The CDR3: CAWSWGAYEQYF. In DNA form, the CDR3 reads TGTGCCTGGAGCTGGGGCGCCTACGAGCAGTACTTC.

The V and J genes are TRBV9 and TRBJ2-2; 7 nucleotides line up with TRBD2. Germline CDR1 reads SGDLS; CDR2 reads YYNGEE. Germline trimming cut 2 bases from V and 4 bases from J; bases unmatched to any gene: 2. The CDR3 is 14 amino acids. As DNA, the CDR3 is TGTGCCAGCAGCGTGGGACTAACCACCGGGGAGCTGTTTTTT. This codes for CASSVGLTTGELFF.

The chain links TRBV6-5 to TRBJ1-2, with 8 bases identical to TRBD1. In germline, CDR1 is MNHEY, CDR2 SVGAGI. The length of the CDR3 is 13 residues. The V gene end was trimmed by 4 bases and the J gene end by 5 bases; junction bases not matched to a gene: 3. The DNA for the CDR3 is TGTGCCAGCAGTTCCGGACAGGGATATGGCTACACCTTC. Its translation: CASSSGQGYGYTF.

The J gene is TRBJ1-1, the V gene TRBV29-1; unclear D gene. Germline V lookup: CDR1 SQVTM, CDR2 ANQGSEA. The CDR3 loop spans 11 amino acids. The V end lost 4 bases, the J end lost 0 bases, and 3 bases lay between the germline ends. The CDR3 region is CSVALNTEAFF. In DNA form, the CDR3 reads TGCAGCGTTGCTCTGAACACTGAAGCTTTCTTT.

The chain is built from TRBV10-1 and TRBJ2-5, with 7 bases identical to TRBD2. The junction had 11 bases not matched to a gene; V was cut back by 2 bases and J by 5 bases. The CDR3 is 16 amino acids. The germline CDR1 and CDR2 sequences are WNHNN and SYGVQD (reference sequence). The CDR3, as DNA: TGCGCCAGCAGTGAGACATGGATGGGAGGGGTGGAGACCCAGTACTTC. Translating it yields CASSETWMGGVETQYF.

This clone was seen only a few times. V is TRBV19 and J is TRBJ2-1, with 10 bases identical to TRBD2. The germline CDR1 and CDR2 sequences are LNHDA and SQIVND (reference sequence). The CDR3 runs to 16 residues. Trimming at V came to 5 bases and at J to 1 base, leaving 5 bases not matched to a gene. For the CDR3, the DNA is TGTGCCAGTAGTTTTACTAGCGGGAAGTCCTACAATGAGCAGTTCTTC. It codes for CASSFTSGKSYNEQFF.

The gene calls are TRBV19 and TRBJ1-6, with 7 nucleotides matching TRBD1. The CDR3 spans 13 residues. J gave up 9 bases and V 8 bases, and 7 bases lay outside the gene matches. CDR1 and CDR2 (germline): LNHDA, SQIVND (reference sequence). The CDR3 DNA is TGTGCCAGTGGGGACAGTCGCGCTTCACCCCTCCACTTT. Protein product: CASGDSRASPLHF.

The chain employs TRBV30 and TRBJ2-5; tentative D call: TRBD1 (6 bases). V lost 0 bases to trimming and J lost 2 bases, with 7 bases between them. Germline CDR1 GTSNPN, CDR2 SVGIG (reference sequence). The CDR3 extends over 13 amino acids. CDR3 in DNA: TGTGCCTGGAGTGTCAGGGGTCAAGAGACCCAGTACTTC. Amino acid sequence: CAWSVRGQETQYF.

The chain uses TRBV5-1 and TRBJ2-2; D is unresolved. The germline CDR1 and CDR2 sequences are SGHRS and YFSETQ. V dropped 0 bases and J dropped 2 bases, with 5 bases sitting between them. This CDR3 comprises 14 residues. In nucleotides, the CDR3 is TGCGCCAGCAGCTTGGAAGGCAACACCGGGGAGCTGTTTTTT. Translation gives CASSLEGNTGELFF.

The sample holds a few counts of this clone. The DNA of the CDR3 is TGCAGCGGGTACAGTCTGAACACTGAAGCTTTCTTT. This encodes CSGYSLNTEAFF. The genes are TRBV29-1 and TRBJ1-1; D remains unclear. CDR3 length: 12 amino acids. V lost 7 bases and J 0 bases, leaving 9 bases between the germline ends. CDR1 and CDR2 (germline): SQVTM, ANQGSEA. Supplemented by reference TRBV29-1 and TRBJ1-1, the full variable domain reads SAVISQKPSRDICQRGTSLTIQCQVDSQVTMMFWYRQQPGQSLTLIATANQGSEATYESGFVIDKFPISRPNLTFSTLTVSNMSPEDSSIYLCSGYSLNTEAFFGQGTRLTVV.

The chain recombines TRBV15 with TRBJ2-7; D is ambiguous. Deletions cut 5 bases from V and 7 bases from J, with 18 bases between. CDR3 length: 14 amino acids. Per the germline V gene, CDR1 is LNHNV and CDR2 is YYDKDF (reference sequence). CDR3 loop: CATSGPQTSREQYF. The CDR3 DNA follows: TGTGCCACCAGCGGACCACAGACCTCTAGAGAGCAGTACTTC.